One and the same sample provided the 10 T cell receptor beta chains below, sequenced in a study of memory CD4+ T cells and cytomegalovirus serostatus. Generated by immunoSEQ multiplex PCR, the TCRdb table keeps only in-frame clones and is missing some. Of 50,000 or so clones in the sample, 70% to 80% were seen once. Single viable CD3+CD4+CD8-CD45RO+ cells were sorted as the memory CD4+ T cells. Input material: memory CD4+ T cells from blood. The source is an adult in good health and CMV-seronegative.

The count of this clone is one. Germline and junction disagree at one end, which may indicate a read error. The rearrangement links TRBV6-1 to TRBJ2-6; D assignment may be TRBD1 or TRBD2 (6 bases each). Looked up from germline, CDR1 is MNHNS and CDR2 is SASEGT. This CDR3 comprises 17 residues. The CDR3 DNA is TGTGCCAGCAGGGAAGGGGGGACGCATTATGGGGCCAACGTCCTGACTTTC. Its protein is CASREGGTHYGANVLTF.

The rearrangement links TRBV9 to TRBJ2-7; D unclear. Trimming removed 4 bases from V and 0 bases from J, with 11 bases in between. The CDR3 consists of 14 residues. Germline loops: CDR1 SGDLS, CDR2 YYNGEE. The CDR3 loop reads CASSSSGNSYEQYF. The CDR3 DNA reads as TGTGCCAGCAGCTCGTCTGGGAACTCCTACGAGCAGTACTTC.

Notes on this clone: Distinct nucleotide sequences in the sample also encode this CDR3. The chain couples TRBV7-2 to TRBJ2-7; D is undetermined. CDR3 length: 11 amino acids. Germline V gene sequence: CDR1 SGHTA, CDR2 FQGNSA. V lost 5 bases and J lost 3, with 5 bases in between. The CDR3 region has the DNA TGTGCCAGCAGCCCCCGCTACGAGCAGTACTTC. Translated: CASSPRYEQYF.

The genes are TRBV6-6 and TRBJ2-3; D tentatively reads TRBD1 or TRBD2 (5 bases each). CDR3 length: 16 residues. CDR1 MNHNY and CDR2 SVGAGI come from the germline V gene (reference sequence). V dropped 6 bases and J dropped 1 base, with 17 bases sitting between them. DNA of the CDR3: TGTGCCAGCAGGCCCTTTGGTGGGGGAGGCACAGATACGCAGTATTTT. Translated, it gives CASRPFGGGGTDTQYF.

The rearrangement joins TRBV5-1 to TRBJ2-7; TRBD1 aligns across 8 bases. The CDR3 covers 16 residues. Trimming removed 1 base from V and 2 bases from J; junction bases left unmatched: 8. The V gene's germline CDR1 is SGHRS and CDR2 YFSETQ. The CDR3 DNA is TGCGCCAGCAGCTTGCTTCCCGGACAGGGAACCTACGAGCAGTACTTC. Translated: CASSLLPGQGTYEQYF.

This clone was seen more than once but under ten times. The chain joins TRBV10-2 to TRBJ1-5; no clear D gene. Trimming stripped 6 bases from V and 0 bases from J, with 6 bases between. This CDR3 comprises 13 residues. Germline-derived CDR1 and CDR2 are WSHSY and SAAADI. The CDR3 sequence is CASRPGSNQPQHF. CDR3 nucleotides: TGCGCCAGCAGGCCCGGTAGCAATCAGCCCCAGCATTTT.

To note about this clone: The junction departs from the called germline gene at one end, perhaps through a read error. This rearrangement joins TRBV5-5 to TRBJ1-5; D is uncertain. Germline V lookup: CDR1 SGHKS, CDR2 YYEKEE (reference sequence). The CDR3 contains 11 residues. In DNA, the CDR3 is TGTGCCAGCAGCTTGTTCGGCCACTCGGATTTT. Its protein is CASSLFGHSDF.

V is TRBV7-2 and J is TRBJ1-1, with TRBD1 matching over 8 bases. CDR1 SGHTA and CDR2 FQGNSA come from the germline V gene. V shed 1 base and J 4 bases; nucleotides not matched to a gene: 2. The CDR3 is 14 residues long. The CDR3 region has the DNA TGTGCCAGCAGCTTAGGACAGGGGAGCACTGAAGCTTTCTTT. Its translation: CASSLGQGSTEAFF. Using reference TRBV7-2 and TRBJ1-1 for the parts outside the CDR3, the full variable domain is GAGVSQSPSNKVTEKGKDVELRCDPISGHTALYWYRQSLGQGLEFLIYFQGNSAPDKSGLPSDRFSAERTGGSVSTLTIQRTQQEDSAVYLCASSLGQGSTEAFFGQGTRLTVV.

The chain employs TRBV2 and TRBJ2-3; tentative D call: TRBD1 (6 bases). The CDR3 is made up of 16 amino acids. CDR1 and CDR2 from the germline V gene are SNHLY and FYNNEI. V lost 5 bases to trimming and J lost 3 bases, with 18 bases between them. This CDR3 reads CASSPTGMRGTDTQYF. The CDR3 bases are TGTGCCAGCAGTCCAACAGGGATGAGAGGAACAGATACGCAGTATTTT.

The chain uses TRBV18 and TRBJ2-2; 9 bases fit TRBD2. Per germline, CDR1 KGHSH and CDR2 LQKENI. The V gene end was trimmed by 6 bases and the J gene end by 5 bases; junction bases not matched to a gene: 16. The CDR3 consists of 18 residues. The CDR3 loop is CASSSLALAGFRTGELFF. CDR3 DNA sequence: TGTGCCAGCTCGTCGTTGGCCCTAGCGGGATTCAGGACCGGGGAGCTGTTTTTT.